These 18 T cell receptor beta chains were sequenced from one sample in a study of blood T cell repertoires in COVID-19. Clones were sequenced by immunoSEQ multiplex PCR, and TCRdb holds only the in-frame ones, with some missing. The data contain a few hundred thousand clones, more than 75% of them seen just once; the ten biggest clones take up 0.99%. The sample taken for sequencing was peripheral blood. Receptor source: a woman in her forties who had recovered from COVID-19.

This chain links TRBV19 with TRBJ2-5, with D unresolved. This CDR3 contains 14 residues. Per the germline V gene, CDR1 is LNHDA and CDR2 is SQIVND (reference sequence). The V and J ends lost 6 bases and 1 base respectively, with 12 bases between them. The CDR3 protein is CASSPPGTQETQYF. In DNA, the CDR3 is TGTGCCAGTAGCCCACCAGGAACCCAAGAGACCCAGTACTTC.

This chain connects TRBV12-5 to TRBJ2-7, with D possibly TRBD2 on 6 matching bases. Trimming took 9 bases from V and 3 from J, leaving 15 bases between them. Germline loops: CDR1 LGHNT, CDR2 FRNRAP. The CDR3 has 13 residues. The CDR3 spells CASVGGAFYEQYF. Here the CDR3 DNA reads TGTGCTAGCGTCGGGGGAGCCTTCTACGAGCAGTACTTC.

This CDR3 reads CASSPEWTASAEAFF. The DNA for the CDR3 is TGTGCCAGCAGCCCCGAATGGACAGCGAGCGCTGAAGCTTTCTTT. The V call is TRBV7-9, the J call TRBJ1-1, with D possibly being TRBD1 (6 bases). Deletions cut 5 bases from V and 6 bases from J, with 19 bases between. The CDR3 is made up of 15 amino acids. From germline, CDR1 is SEHNR and CDR2 FQNEAQ (reference sequence).

This chain joins TRBV30 and TRBJ1-1; 11 bases match TRBD1. V trimming: 4 bases; J trimming: 4 bases; junction bases outside the gene matches: 23. CDR3 length equals 20 residues. Germline loops: CDR1 GTSNPN, CDR2 SVGIG (reference sequence). CDR3 sequence reads: CAWTPRFWGQGVGGSTEAFF. The CDR3 DNA sequence: TGTGCCTGGACCCCCCGGTTTTGGGGACAGGGGGTAGGGGGGAGCACTGAAGCTTTCTTT.

The rearrangement joins TRBV19 to TRBJ1-4; D is unclear. Trimming removed 6 bases at V and 1 base at J, with 9 bases between. The length of the CDR3 is 14 residues. The germline CDR1 and CDR2 sequences are LNHDA and SQIVND (reference sequence). CDR3 DNA: TGTGCCAGTAGAAACACCGTAACTAATGAAAAACTGTTTTTT. Protein sequence: CASRNTVTNEKLFF. Based on the CDR3 plus reference TRBV19 and TRBJ1-4, the full variable domain is DGGITQSPKYLFRKEGQNVTLSCEQNLNHDAMYWYRQDPGQGLRLIYYSQIVNDFQKGDIAEGYSVSREKKESFPLTVTSAQKNPTAFYLCASRNTVTNEKLFFGSGTQLSVL.

The rearrangement links TRBV20-1 to TRBJ2-3; D is ambiguous. The CDR3 runs to 15 residues. Germline V CDR1 and CDR2: DFQATT, SNEGSKA (reference sequence). Between the trimmed V and J ends, which lost 3 bases and 1 base, there was a span of 14 bases. CDR3 coding DNA: TGCAGTGCTAGTGTCGGTTCCTTGGGCACAGATACGCAGTATTTT. It yields the protein CSASVGSLGTDTQYF.

The chain joins TRBV6-1 to TRBJ1-5; 7 nucleotides line up with TRBD1. Unmatched junction bases numbered 3, after V lost 1 base and J lost 3 bases. This CDR3 is built from 15 residues. Germline V gene sequence: CDR1 MNHNS, CDR2 SASEGT. CDR3 region: CASSEGGQPNQPQHF. The CDR3 DNA is TGTGCCAGCAGTGAAGGGGGACAGCCCAATCAGCCCCAGCATTTT.

This chain links TRBV4-2 with TRBJ2-7, with 8 bases fitting TRBD2. The V and J ends lost 2 bases and 0 bases, in that order; junction bases with no gene match: 6. The CDR3 spans 16 residues. CDR1 is LGHNA and CDR2 is YNFKEQ in the germline V gene. CDR3 loop: CASSQNSGTVSYEQYF. Here the CDR3 DNA reads TGTGCCAGCAGCCAAAATAGCGGGACCGTCTCCTACGAGCAGTACTTC.

The gene calls are TRBV7-2 and TRBJ1-2; D unclear. This CDR3 has 13 amino acids. Deletions cut 0 bases from V and 8 bases from J, with 10 bases between. The germline CDR1 and CDR2 sequences are SGHTA and FQGNSA. CDR3 bases: TGTGCCAGCAGCTTAGCCCAGGCCCGGGGCTACACCTTC. This translates into CASSLAQARGYTF.

V is TRBV5-1 and J is TRBJ2-7; D is perhaps TRBD1 (6 bases). The CDR3 is made up of 14 amino acids. The V gene's germline CDR1 is SGHRS and CDR2 YFSETQ. V lost 5 bases, J lost 3 bases, and 15 bases lay in between. CDR3 region: CASRTHGTLYEQYF. CDR3 nucleotides: TGCGCCAGCAGGACCCACGGGACACTCTACGAGCAGTACTTC.

The V gene is TRBV5-6, the J gene TRBJ1-5; D perhaps matches TRBD1 (5 bases). This CDR3 region has 15 residues. V lost 4 bases and J lost 3, with 14 bases in between. CDR1 and CDR2 from the germline V gene are SGHDT and YYEEEE. Written as DNA, the CDR3 is TGTGCCAGCAGCGGCGGCGGGGCCGACAATCAGCCCCAGCATTTT. Translated, it gives CASSGGGADNQPQHF.

The rearrangement uses TRBV27 and TRBJ2-7; 11 nucleotides match TRBD2. The CDR3 totals 14 residues. Germline V gives CDR1 MNHEY, CDR2 SMNVEV (reference sequence). J lost 6 bases, V lost 3 bases, and 4 bases had no gene match. CDR3 residues: CASSFGLAGGEQYF. As DNA, the CDR3 is TGTGCCAGCAGTTTTGGTCTAGCGGGAGGCGAGCAGTACTTC.

The chain couples TRBV7-2 to TRBJ1-6; D perhaps matches TRBD1 (6 bases). V gave up 5 bases and J gave up 7 bases, with 18 bases separating them. The CDR3 runs 16 residues. CDR1 is SGHTA, CDR2 FQGNSA, per germline. The CDR3 sequence is CASSHPLGQLNSPLHF. The CDR3 nucleotides are TGTGCCAGCAGCCACCCACTAGGACAGCTAAATTCACCCCTCCACTTT.

This clone was observed once. The V call is TRBV7-9, the J call TRBJ2-2, with a weak D call TRBD2 (6 bases). There are 15 residues in the CDR3. Trimming took 7 bases from V and 1 from J, leaving 13 bases between them. The germline gives CDR1 SEHNR, CDR2 FQNEAQ (reference sequence). The CDR3 protein is CASTRGTLNTGELFF. CDR3 bases: TGTGCCAGCACCCGGGGGACCTTGAACACCGGGGAGCTGTTTTTT.

The chain is built from TRBV19 and TRBJ2-7, with a possible D match to TRBD2 (6 bases). This CDR3 comprises 15 residues. Trimming removed 1 base from V and 2 bases from J, with 12 bases in between. The germline V gene has CDR1 LNHDA and CDR2 SQIVND (reference sequence). CDR3 protein: CASSIVAAGTYEQYF. The CDR3 DNA sequence: TGTGCCAGTAGTATAGTGGCCGCGGGAACCTACGAGCAGTACTTC. Full variable domain (rest looked up from reference TRBV19 and TRBJ2-7): DGGITQSPKYLFRKEGQNVTLSCEQNLNHDAMYWYRQDPGQGLRLIYYSQIVNDFQKGDIAEGYSVSREKKESFPLTVTSAQKNPTAFYLCASSIVAAGTYEQYFGPGTRLTVT.

The chain joins TRBV30 to TRBJ2-5; 7 positions match TRBD1. Trimming removed 2 bases from V and 4 bases from J; junction bases left unmatched: 13. CDR1 and CDR2 (germline): GTSNPN, SVGIG (reference sequence). The CDR3 covers 16 residues. CDR3 residues: CAWSPHRGPPLETQYF. CDR3 sequence (DNA): TGTGCCTGGAGTCCCCATAGGGGGCCCCCCTTAGAGACCCAGTACTTC.

A single count supports this clone. The chain links TRBV19 to TRBJ2-2, with D perhaps TRBD1 (6 bases). Germline assignment: CDR1 LNHDA and CDR2 SQIVND (reference sequence). V was clipped by 4 bases and J by 6 bases, with 15 bases between them. The CDR3 totals 15 residues. CDR3 loop: CASSNREPGAGELFF. The CDR3 DNA is TGTGCCAGTAGTAACAGGGAGCCCGGGGCCGGGGAGCTGTTTTTT.

The V and J genes are TRBV7-2 and TRBJ1-5; 12 bases fit TRBD1. J gave up 6 bases and V 3 bases, and 3 bases lay outside the gene matches. Germline assignment: CDR1 SGHTA and CDR2 FQGNSA. The CDR3 totals 15 residues. CDR3 in amino acids: CASSFKGQGAQPQHF. CDR3 DNA: TGTGCCAGCAGCTTTAAGGGACAGGGGGCTCAGCCCCAGCATTTT.